The following is a TCR beta chain sequence with its context. Antigen unknown. The length of the CDR3 is 17 residues. With 4 bases removed from V and 9 bases from J, the gap between germline ends came to 28 bases. From germline, CDR1 is SGHDT and CDR2 YYEEEE. Primers for the PCR totalled 60 Vbeta and 13 Jbeta. Measured with immunoSEQ multiplex PCR; TCRdb has only the in-frame clones, and not every one. Here the sample table reports 150,000 to 200,000 clones. This sample stems from a study of cytomegalovirus exposure and HLA in healthy donors. Study at large: There were 117 million unique TCR beta sequences, drawn from roughly 200 million T cells, in an earlier analysis. Study-wide findings and caveats: Previous analysis showed most TCR beta V segments were productive about 87% or about 30% of the time. Donor immune exposure was known only as CMV serostatus. The study designated 150 or so TCR beta chains cytomegalovirus-associated.

Sequenced: PBMCs. The V and J genes are TRBV5-6 and TRBJ1-2, with D possibly matching TRBD1 (5 bases). The TCR sequence derives from a man aged 25 to 45 in good health and CMV-seronegative. The chain's CDR3 is CASSPFFDGAGGVSYTF. The DNA for the CDR3 is TGTGCCAGCAGCCCGTTCTTCGATGGGGCAGGAGGGGTTAGCTACACCTTC.